This T cell receptor (beta chain) is from a study of beta chain features in type 1 diabetes. Study-wide context: Cell yields, gender and age were similar in healthy donors and patients. All samples combined gave 107,917,701 sorted cells for examination.

The study reverse transcribed the entire isolated RNA, so it sequenced expressed TCRB transcripts. Using immunoSEQ multiplex PCR, the repertoire was profiled, and TCRdb retains in-frame clones only, with some absent. The table lists around 200,000 clones, less than 15% of them singletons. This clone was recorded a few times. Its antigen is still unknown. Overall study results and limits: Whether HLA type influences TCRB rearrangement remained unresolved here.

V lost 4 bases and J lost 6; bases outside the gene matches: 6. This CDR3 region has 15 residues. CDR1 and CDR2 (germline): SNHLY, FYNNEI. This chain connects TRBV2 to TRBJ2-5, with 12 positions matching TRBD2. Sequencing was carried out using central memory CD4+ T cells from blood. This TCR was recovered from a woman between 18 and 30 years old in good health. The chain's CDR3 is CASSATSGSVKTQYF. Written as DNA, the CDR3 is TGTGCCAGCAGTGCGACTAGCGGGAGTGTAAAGACCCAGTACTTC.